The 5 T cell receptor beta chains in this list originate from one sample, sequenced in a study of T cell responses to AZD1222 COVID-19 vaccine. The protocol was immunoSEQ multiplex PCR, while the TCRdb copy is restricted to in-frame clones and leaves out a portion. The repertoire includes 140,000 to 150,000 clones, over 75% of them detected once, and 8% sits in the top ten. The material sequenced was peripheral blood, taken on day 0 of AZD1222 vaccination. Source of these receptors: an adult in good health.

This clone was observed a single time. This chain links TRBV12-1 with TRBJ1-2; TRBD1, the table's D call, was not compared with the DNA. TRBV12-1 is termed a pseudogene. This CDR3 spans 11 amino acids. Here the CDR3 reads CASSPRDSRGF. In nucleotides, the CDR3 is TGTGCCAGCAGCCCGAGGGACAGCCGGGGGTTC.

This clone was recorded a few times. The gene calls are TRBV7-2 and TRBJ1-3; D unresolved. V lost 1 base and J 0 bases, leaving 10 bases between the germline ends. Germline lookup yields CDR1 SGHTA and CDR2 FQGNSA. This CDR3 is 16 amino acids long. In DNA, the CDR3 is TGTGCCAGCAGCTTAGTACCACTACCCTCTGGAAACACCATATATTTT. Its translation is CASSLVPLPSGNTIYF.

Of note for this clone: It is unclear where the CDR3 begins or ends on the DNA, so no DNA is shown, and the CDR3 is as TCRdb lists it. The chain links TRBV21-1 to TRBJ1-3. TRBV21-1 is a recognized pseudogene. The CDR3 totals 14 residues, both ends included. This CDR3 reads CASSNVGSGNTIYF.

The gene calls are TRBV28 and TRBJ2-6; D assignment may be TRBD1 or TRBD2 (5 bases each). The germline V and J ends were trimmed by 6 bases and 1 base, with 7 bases remaining between them. The germline gives CDR1 MDHEN, CDR2 SYDVKM. This CDR3 has 14 residues. CDR3 sequence reads: CASREGSGANVLTF. The CDR3 DNA sequence: TGTGCCAGCAGAGAGGGGTCTGGGGCCAACGTCCTGACTTTC.

The chain joins TRBV13 to TRBJ1-1; tentatively, D is TRBD1 (6 bases). The CDR3 length is 15 residues. Germline CDR1 reads PRHDT; CDR2 reads FYEKMQ (reference sequence). V lost 4 bases, J lost 11 bases, and 23 bases lay in between. The CDR3, as DNA: TGTGCCAGCAGCTCGGCCGGGCAGGGGCAATCGAGGGCTTTCTTT. Translating it yields CASSSAGQGQSRAFF.